The 15 T cell receptor beta chains in this list originate from one sample, sequenced in a study of T cell responses to AZD1222 COVID-19 vaccine. Libraries were prepared by immunoSEQ multiplex PCR; TCRdb keeps only in-frame clonotypes and omits some of them. The sample comprises about 190,000 clones, approximately 91% of which are singletons, and 0.99% rests with the top ten. The sequenced sample was peripheral blood, obtained on day 0 of AZD1222 vaccination. The origin of the receptors is an adult in good health.

The V call is TRBV19, the J call TRBJ1-5; the D is unclear. The CDR3 sequence is 13 residues long. The V end lost 7 bases, the J end lost 4 bases, and 11 bases lay between the germline ends. Germline V CDR1 and CDR2: LNHDA, SQIVND (reference sequence). CDR3 in DNA: TGTGCCAGTACGGAAGGGTGGAATCAGCCCCAGCATTTT. It codes for CASTEGWNQPQHF.

The chain employs TRBV5-1 and TRBJ2-5; 7 bases are a match to TRBD1. CDR3 length: 15 amino acids. Germline lookup yields CDR1 SGHRS and CDR2 YFSETQ. J gave up 1 base and V 4 bases, and 7 bases lay outside the gene matches. The CDR3 sequence is CASSPIGTAQETQYF. In DNA, the CDR3 is TGCGCCAGCAGCCCCATAGGGACAGCCCAAGAGACCCAGTACTTC. The variable domain in full, completed from reference TRBV5-1 and TRBJ2-5, reads KAGVTQTPRYLIKTRGQQVTLSCSPISGHRSVSWYQQTPGQGLQFLFEYFSETQRNKGNFPGRFSGRQFSNSRSEMNVSTLELGDSALYLCASSPIGTAQETQYFGPGTRLLVL.

This clone is a singleton in its sample. The chain combines TRBV7-3 with TRBJ2-1; D may match TRBD1 or TRBD2 (5 bases each). The ends were cut back, 3 bases at V and 7 bases at J, with 10 bases in the middle. CDR3 length: 13 amino acids. Germline-derived CDR1 and CDR2 are SGHTA and FQGTGA. The CDR3 sequence is CASSFGWGNEQFF. The CDR3 bases are TGTGCCAGCAGCTTCGGCTGGGGGAATGAGCAGTTCTTC.

The rearrangement joins TRBV4-3 to TRBJ1-2; D perhaps matches TRBD1 (6 bases). This CDR3 is built from 16 residues. The V and J ends lost 4 bases and 6 bases respectively, with 21 bases between them. Germline V gene sequence: CDR1 LGHNA, CDR2 YSLEER. The CDR3 region has the DNA TGCGCCAGCAGCCCAGGGGTAGGGTACAGGGTGGATGGCTACACCTTC. Amino acids: CASSPGVGYRVDGYTF.

The chain links TRBV2 to TRBJ1-1; D gene uncertain. V gave up 7 bases and J gave up 1 base, with 16 bases separating them. This CDR3 contains 15 residues. CDR1 is SNHLY, CDR2 FYNNEI, per germline. CDR3 sequence: CASTAPRDSNTEAFF. As DNA, the CDR3 is TGTGCCAGCACAGCCCCTCGGGATTCGAACACTGAAGCTTTCTTT.

The CDR3 DNA is TGTGCTAGTGCCCAACTCTTGCGGGGGGGAGACACCGGGGAGCTGTTTTTT. It yields the protein CASAQLLRGGDTGELFF. The V call is TRBV12-5, the J call TRBJ2-2, with 9 bases matching TRBD2. With V trimmed by 7 bases and J by 3 bases, 12 bases remained unmatched. The CDR3 runs to 17 residues. Germline CDR1 LGHNT, CDR2 FRNRAP.

The V call is TRBV12-3 or TRBV12-4, the J call TRBJ1-6, with unresolved D. V gave up 6 bases and J gave up 7 bases, with 10 bases separating them. CDR3 length: 13 residues. DNA for the CDR3: TGTGCCAGCAGAGCTACAGAGAATTCACCCCTCCACTTT. It specifies CASRATENSPLHF.

J is TRBJ2-1 and V is TRBV11-3, with 10 bases identical to TRBD2. The germline V gene encodes CDR1 SGHNT and CDR2 YENEEA. With 0 bases clipped from V and 6 bases from J, the junction kept 5 bases outside the gene matches. CDR3 size: 16 residues. The CDR3 nucleotides read TGTGCCAGCAGCTTAGACCGCCTAGCGGGGGTCAATGAGCAGTTCTTC. Its protein product is CASSLDRLAGVNEQFF.

The CDR3 DNA follows: TGTGCCAGTAGTATGGGAGCCAAGGATACGCAGTATTTT. It is translated as CASSMGAKDTQYF. V gene TRBV19 combines with J gene TRBJ2-3; TRBD2 might be the D (5 bases). The germline V and J ends were trimmed by 3 bases and 6 bases, with 10 bases remaining between them. Germline V gene lookup returns CDR1 LNHDA and CDR2 SQIVND (reference sequence). The CDR3 is 13 amino acids.

This chain links TRBV19 with TRBJ2-5; D gene uncertain. The CDR3 length is 14 residues. Germline lookup yields CDR1 LNHDA and CDR2 SQIVND (reference sequence). Trimming removed 4 bases at V and 5 bases at J, with 14 bases between. The CDR3 nucleotides read TGTGCCAGTAGTAAATCGGTTTTGGGGGAGACCCAGTACTTC. Residues: CASSKSVLGETQYF.

The J gene is TRBJ2-3, the V gene TRBV11-3, with D possibly being TRBD2 (6 bases). Per the germline V gene, CDR1 is SGHNT and CDR2 is YENEEA. The CDR3 runs 14 residues. V gave up 1 base and J gave up 3 bases, with 8 bases separating them. The CDR3 loop reads CASSLGGRTDTQYF. CDR3 DNA sequence: TGTGCCAGCAGCTTAGGAGGGAGGACAGATACGCAGTATTTT. Using reference TRBV11-3 and TRBJ2-3 for the parts outside the CDR3, the full variable domain is EAGVVQSPRYKIIEKKQPVAFWCNPISGHNTLYWYLQNLGQGPELLIRYENEEAVDDSQLPKDRFSAERLKGVDSTLKIQPAELGDSAVYLCASSLGGRTDTQYFGPGTRLTVL.

V gene TRBV19 combines with J gene TRBJ2-3, with TRBD2 matching over 13 bases. The CDR3 is made up of 18 amino acids. V lost 1 base and J lost 8; bases outside the gene matches: 12. Germline V CDR1 and CDR2: LNHDA, SQIVND (reference sequence). The CDR3 spells CASSIVPGTSGVRGTQYF. The CDR3 nucleotides are TGTGCCAGTAGTATAGTCCCAGGGACTAGCGGGGTGCGCGGTACGCAGTATTTT.

The V gene is TRBV10-3, the J gene TRBJ1-5; 8 positions match TRBD1. The CDR3 is made up of 14 amino acids. CDR1 and CDR2 from the germline V gene are ENHRY and SYGVKD. With V trimmed by 5 bases and J by 6 bases, 6 bases remained unmatched. The chain's CDR3 is CAISSDRDRQPQHF. The CDR3 nucleotides are TGTGCCATCAGTTCGGACAGGGACCGTCAGCCCCAGCATTTT.

V and J are TRBV5-5 and TRBJ2-2; TRBD2 matches at 14 bases. V gave up 4 bases and J gave up 0 bases; unmatched junction bases: 2. The germline V gene encodes CDR1 SGHKS and CDR2 YYEKEE (reference sequence). The CDR3 sequence is 17 residues long. The CDR3, as DNA: TGTGCCAGCAGCCGGACTAGCGGGGGGTCGAACACCGGGGAGCTGTTTTTT. This gives the protein CASSRTSGGSNTGELFF. The whole variable domain, remainder taken from reference TRBV5-5 and TRBJ2-2, is DAGVTQSPTHLIKTRGQQVTLRCSPISGHKSVSWYQQVLGQGPQFIFQYYEKEERGRGNFPDRFSARQFPNYSSELNVNALLLGDSALYLCASSRTSGGSNTGELFFGEGSRLTVL.

The chain joins TRBV10-3 to TRBJ1-6, with TRBD1 matching 7 bases. V was clipped by 0 bases and J by 4 bases; unmatched bases: 3. CDR1 is ENHRY, CDR2 SYGVKD, per germline. This CDR3 is 16 amino acids long. CDR3 sequence (DNA): TGTGCCATCAGTGAGTCGCCGGGACAGTATAATTCACCCCTCCACTTT. Protein product: CAISESPGQYNSPLHF.